The 5 T cell receptor beta chains given below trace back to one sample, sequenced in a study of patients and donors after allogeneic stem cell transplantation. TCRdb reprocessed the RT-PCR reads with MiXCR, giving one entry per CDR3 protein. The sample carries around 170,000 distinct CDR3 sequences, approximately 25% recorded once. Sequencing used blood, either unsorted or a sorted T cell fraction (not recorded which). These receptors were obtained from a human donor who was either an allogeneic HSCT recipient or a stem cell or donor lymphocyte infusion donor (not recorded which). It is not recorded whose cells these are; they may come from a transplant donor.

In nucleotides, the CDR3 is TGCAGTGCTCGCCACCTAGCGGGGGGCCCGAACACCGGGGAGCTGTTTTTT. Its translation: CSARHLAGGPNTGELFF. The chain joins TRBV20-1 to TRBJ2-2; 11 positions match TRBD2. Germline trimming cut 5 bases from V and 0 bases from J; bases unmatched to any gene: 8. Germline assignment: CDR1 DFQATT and CDR2 SNEGSKA (reference sequence). The CDR3 runs 17 residues.

The CDR3 here is CAISTLGQGFYEQYF. Written as DNA, the CDR3 is TGTGCCATCAGTACTTTAGGACAGGGATTCTACGAGCAGTACTTC. The rearrangement joins TRBV10-3 to TRBJ2-7; 8 positions agree with TRBD1. This CDR3 is 15 amino acids long. Trimming cost V 5 bases and J 3 bases; bases outside gene matches: 9. Germline V gene sequence: CDR1 ENHRY, CDR2 SYGVKD.

This sequence joins TRBV4-3 and TRBJ2-1; D gene unclear. Trimming left V 0 bases short and J 3 bases short, with 12 bases between. CDR1 is LGHNA and CDR2 is YSLEER in the germline V gene. This CDR3 is 16 amino acids long. The CDR3 DNA reads as TGCGCCAGCAGCCAAGATATTTTCTGGGGCTACAATGAGCAGTTCTTC. Protein sequence: CASSQDIFWGYNEQFF.

In this sample, this clonotype turned up a few times. One end of the junction fails to match germline, which may point to a read error. The rearrangement uses TRBV6-6 and TRBJ2-2; D is uncertain. CDR1 MNHNY and CDR2 SVGAGI come from the germline V gene (reference sequence). This CDR3 has 14 amino acids. CDR3 DNA sequence: TGTGCCACCAGTGAACCCAAGGTCACCGGGGAGCTGTTTTTT. It specifies CATSEPKVTGELFF.

The V call is TRBV4-1, the J call TRBJ1-5; a weak D match, TRBD1 (5 bases). Per the germline V gene, CDR1 is MGHRA and CDR2 is YSYEKL. Between the trimmed V and J ends, which lost 4 bases and 10 bases, there was a span of 23 bases. The CDR3 runs to 16 residues. CDR3 amino acids: CASSPLPRGLVLPQHF. CDR3 DNA sequence: TGCGCCAGCAGCCCACTCCCGAGGGGCCTTGTTCTCCCCCAGCATTTT.